Below, 15 T cell receptor beta chains from the same sample are listed, as sequenced in a study of shared clonotypes between healthy human individuals. CD45RO-negative cells were positively selected for CCR7, leaving out terminally differentiated effector memory CD45RA+ cells. Clones were sequenced by immunoSEQ multiplex PCR, and TCRdb holds only the in-frame ones, with some missing. The sample contains about 2 million clones, just under 95% of which appear only once. Sequencing was done on a sample of naive CD8+ T cells sorted from blood. The receptor source for this set is a man younger than 30 in good health.

This clone was seen once. The chain recombines TRBV5-8 with TRBJ2-5; 7 bases map to TRBD1. Germline assignment: CDR1 SGHTS and CDR2 YDEGEE. With 0 bases clipped from V and 4 bases from J, the junction kept 12 bases outside the gene matches. This CDR3 contains 17 residues. The chain's CDR3 is CASSLGTTGNLGETQYF. For the CDR3, the DNA is TGTGCCAGCAGCTTGGGGACGACAGGGAATCTTGGAGAGACCCAGTACTTC.

This chain uses TRBV13 with TRBJ2-5, with 7 bases matching TRBD2. Germline V gene lookup returns CDR1 PRHDT and CDR2 FYEKMQ (reference sequence). CDR3 size: 16 residues. The V and J ends lost 5 bases and 6 bases, in that order; junction bases with no gene match: 15. CDR3 DNA sequence: TGTGCCAGCAGCCCTTACGGTAGCGGGCCTGGGAAGACCCAGTACTTC. Residues: CASSPYGSGPGKTQYF.

The V gene is TRBV4-1, the J gene TRBJ2-1; 13 bases line up with TRBD2. With 1 base clipped from V and 1 base from J, the junction kept 7 bases outside the gene matches. This CDR3 contains 19 residues. CDR1 MGHRA and CDR2 YSYEKL come from the germline V gene. DNA for the CDR3: TGCGCCAGCAGCCAAGCCGGACTAGCGGGGGTCTCGTCCTACAATGAGCAGTTCTTC. This translates into CASSQAGLAGVSSYNEQFF.

As regards this clone: Other DNA sequences in this sample translate to the same CDR3. This chain uses TRBV9 with TRBJ2-3, with a weak D call TRBD2 (5 bases). Trimming pared 3 bases from V and 0 bases from J, leaving 8 bases between. The CDR3 runs to 14 residues. Germline values: CDR1 SGDLS, CDR2 YYNGEE. CDR3: CASSGRGSTDTQYF. In DNA form, the CDR3 reads TGTGCCAGCAGCGGACGAGGGAGCACAGATACGCAGTATTTT.

The J gene is TRBJ2-1, the V gene TRBV29-1; unclear D gene. V dropped 3 bases and J dropped 4 bases, with 1 base sitting between them. Germline CDR1 and CDR2: SQVTM and ANQGSEA. The CDR3 is 10 residues long. CDR3 in amino acids: CSVEYNEQFF. The DNA for the CDR3 is TGCAGCGTTGAGTACAATGAGCAGTTCTTC.

The chain combines TRBV29-1 with TRBJ2-3, with 9 bases lining up with TRBD1. The CDR3 is made up of 14 amino acids. The J segment lost 4 bases and the V segment lost 6 bases, leaving 8 bases of the junction unmatched. Germline V gene sequence: CDR1 SQVTM, CDR2 ANQGSEA. As DNA, the CDR3 is TGCAGCGTGGCCGGGACAGGGATCGCAGATACGCAGTATTTT. This translates into CSVAGTGIADTQYF.

J is TRBJ1-1 and V is TRBV7-9, with a tentative D call TRBD1 (5 bases). The CDR3 totals 15 residues. Trimming left V 4 bases short and J 1 base short, with 13 bases between. From germline, CDR1 is SEHNR and CDR2 FQNEAQ (reference sequence). The CDR3: CASSSPLTGNTEAFF. CDR3 sequence (DNA): TGTGCCAGCAGCTCCCCCCTCACAGGGAACACTGAAGCTTTCTTT.

This clone occurred once. This rearrangement joins TRBV9 to TRBJ1-6; tentatively, D is TRBD1 (5 bases). This CDR3 has 18 amino acids. The V gene lost 0 bases and the J gene lost 11 bases, with 24 bases spanning the gap. CDR1 and CDR2 (germline): SGDLS, YYNGEE. The CDR3 region is CASSVGDEEAFPLAPLHF. CDR3 sequence (DNA): TGTGCCAGCAGCGTAGGGGACGAAGAGGCCTTCCCGTTGGCACCCCTCCACTTT.

The V and J genes are TRBV9 and TRBJ2-7, with 7 bases that match TRBD1. Looked up from germline, CDR1 is SGDLS and CDR2 is YYNGEE. The CDR3 is made up of 16 amino acids. V was clipped by 1 base and J by 0 bases; unmatched bases: 7. The CDR3 nucleotides read TGTGCCAGCAGCGTATCATCCGGGACAGCCTCCTACGAGCAGTACTTC. Amino acid sequence: CASSVSSGTASYEQYF.

V and J are TRBV10-3 and TRBJ2-3, with 10 bases lining up with TRBD2. The CDR3 runs to 17 residues. V lost 0 bases and J lost 4; bases outside the gene matches: 7. Germline-derived CDR1 and CDR2 are ENHRY and SYGVKD. CDR3 DNA sequence: TGTGCCATCAGTGAGTCTAGGGCTAGCGGGAGCTCAGATACGCAGTATTTT. Translating gives CAISESRASGSSDTQYF.

Notes on this clone: The sample has other DNA sequences that encode this CDR3 too. The chain links TRBV30 to TRBJ1-4, with no clear D. Germline values: CDR1 GTSNPN, CDR2 SVGIG (reference sequence). The ends were cut back, 0 bases at V and 1 base at J, with 6 bases in the middle. The CDR3 loop spans 14 amino acids. DNA for the CDR3: TGTGCCTGGAGTGTGTGGGGAACTAATGAAAAACTGTTTTTT. It encodes CAWSVWGTNEKLFF.

The rearrangement links TRBV25-1 to TRBJ1-2; 7 bases align to TRBD1. J was trimmed by 6 bases and V by 5 bases; bases with no gene match: 6. The germline V gene has CDR1 MGHDK and CDR2 SYGVNS. The length of the CDR3 is 13 residues. This CDR3 is CASSPDRAHGYTF. In nucleotides, the CDR3 is TGTGCCAGCAGTCCCGACAGGGCCCATGGCTACACCTTC.

With regard to this clone: Distinct nucleotide sequences in the sample also encode this CDR3. V gene TRBV5-6 combines with J gene TRBJ2-3, with D possibly being TRBD2 (6 bases). Trimming cost V 1 base and J 6 bases, with 9 bases left between them. The CDR3 has 13 amino acids. Per germline, CDR1 SGHDT and CDR2 YYEEEE. The CDR3 sequence: CASSLWGGDTQYF. DNA of the CDR3: TGTGCCAGCAGCTTGTGGGGAGGCGATACGCAGTATTTT.

This chain joins TRBV13 and TRBJ2-7, with unresolved D. Looked up from germline, CDR1 is PRHDT and CDR2 is FYEKMQ (reference sequence). The CDR3 length is 13 residues. V was clipped by 4 bases and J by 2 bases, with 9 bases between them. The CDR3 sequence is CASSSQETYEQYF. DNA of the CDR3: TGTGCCAGCAGCTCTCAGGAAACCTACGAGCAGTACTTC.

DNA of the CDR3: TGTGCCAGCAGTTTCCAGGGGGCGCACGGCTACACCTTC. Protein sequence: CASSFQGAHGYTF. This chain links TRBV27 with TRBJ1-2; TRBD1 matches at 8 bases. CDR3 length: 13 residues. Germline V gene sequence: CDR1 MNHEY, CDR2 SMNVEV (reference sequence). The junction had 5 bases not matched to a gene; V was cut back by 3 bases and J by 8 bases.